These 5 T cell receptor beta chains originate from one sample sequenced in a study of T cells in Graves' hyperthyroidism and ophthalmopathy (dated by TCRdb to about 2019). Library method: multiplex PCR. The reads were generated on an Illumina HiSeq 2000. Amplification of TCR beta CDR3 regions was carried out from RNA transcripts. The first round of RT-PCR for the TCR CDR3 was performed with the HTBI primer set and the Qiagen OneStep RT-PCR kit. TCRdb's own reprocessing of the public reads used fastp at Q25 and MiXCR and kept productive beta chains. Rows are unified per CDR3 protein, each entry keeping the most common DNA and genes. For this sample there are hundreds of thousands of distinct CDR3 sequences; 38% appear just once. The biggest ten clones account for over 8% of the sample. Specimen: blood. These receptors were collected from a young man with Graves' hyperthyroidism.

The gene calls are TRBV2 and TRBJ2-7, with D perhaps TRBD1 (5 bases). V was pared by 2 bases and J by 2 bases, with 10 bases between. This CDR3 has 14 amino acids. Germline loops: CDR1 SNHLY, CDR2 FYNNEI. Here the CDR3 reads CASSELGPTYEQYF. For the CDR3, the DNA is TGTGCCAGCAGTGAACTGGGGCCAACCTACGAGCAGTACTTC.

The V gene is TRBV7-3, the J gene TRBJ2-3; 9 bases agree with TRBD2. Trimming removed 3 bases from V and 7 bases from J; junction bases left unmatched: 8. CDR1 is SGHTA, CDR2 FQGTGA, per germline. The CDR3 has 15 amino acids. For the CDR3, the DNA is TGTGCCAGCAGCTTGTCTAGCGGGGAGCGCCATACGCAGTATTTT. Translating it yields CASSLSSGERHTQYF.

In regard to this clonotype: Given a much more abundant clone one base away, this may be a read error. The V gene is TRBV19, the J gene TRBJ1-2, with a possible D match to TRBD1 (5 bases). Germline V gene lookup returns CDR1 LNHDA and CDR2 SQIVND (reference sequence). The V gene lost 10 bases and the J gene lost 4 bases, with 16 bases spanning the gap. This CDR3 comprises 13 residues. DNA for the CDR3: TGTGCCAATACGTTTCAGGGTCGCTATGGCTACACCTTC. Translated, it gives CANTFQGRYGYTF.

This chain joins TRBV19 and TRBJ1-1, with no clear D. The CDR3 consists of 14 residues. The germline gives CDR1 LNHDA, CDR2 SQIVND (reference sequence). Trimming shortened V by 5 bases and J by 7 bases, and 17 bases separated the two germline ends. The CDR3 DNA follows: TGTGCCAGTAGTCCCAAAAGGGCCCTCAGTGAAGCTTTCTTT. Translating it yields CASSPKRALSEAFF.

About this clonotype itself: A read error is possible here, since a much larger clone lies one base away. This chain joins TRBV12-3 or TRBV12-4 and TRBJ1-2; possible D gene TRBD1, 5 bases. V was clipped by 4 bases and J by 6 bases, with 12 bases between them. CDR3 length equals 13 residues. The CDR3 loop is CASSSGRVDGYTF. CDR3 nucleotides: TGTGCCAGCAGTTCGGGCAGGGTCGATGGCTACACCTTC.